The 12 T cell receptor beta chains reported below all come from one sample, sequenced in a study of radiotherapy plus CTLA-4 blockade in lung cancer. The protocol was immunoSEQ multiplex PCR, while the TCRdb copy is restricted to in-frame clones and leaves out a portion. Of roughly 110,000 clones in the sample, more than 75% were seen once. The material was peripheral blood, obtained from a patient treated with radiotherapy plus ipilimumab. The receptors here all came from a human donor with non-small cell lung cancer that progressed on radiotherapy plus ipilimumab. Some clones in this sample may be carry-over from other donors' samples.

There are a few counts of this clone. The V gene is TRBV15, the J gene TRBJ1-5; no reliable D call. CDR3 length: 15 amino acids. Germline CDR1 is LNHNV and CDR2 is YYDKDF (reference sequence). V lost 0 bases and J 9 bases, leaving 15 bases between the germline ends. Written as DNA, the CDR3 is TGTGCCACCAGCAGAGAAGGCCGCCTAGGGTGGCCCCAGCATTTT. This encodes CATSREGRLGWPQHF.

The chain recombines TRBV9 with TRBJ1-3; the match to TRBD1 covers 11 bases. The germline V gene has CDR1 SGDLS and CDR2 YYNGEE. Germline trimming cut 4 bases from V and 3 bases from J; bases unmatched to any gene: 6. This CDR3 spans 16 amino acids. CDR3 sequence: CASSTGQGAIGNTIYF. The CDR3 bases are TGTGCCAGCAGCACAGGACAGGGGGCGATTGGAAACACCATATATTTT.

V gene TRBV6-5 combines with J gene TRBJ1-2; a possible D gene is TRBD1 (6 bases). V shed 3 bases and J shed 8 bases, with 22 bases lying between them. The CDR3 totals 16 residues. CDR1 MNHEY and CDR2 SVGAGI come from the germline V gene. CDR3 in DNA: TGTGCCAGCAGTTATGGGGCAGGGGCGGGAAGAAGGGGCTACACCTTC. Its translation is CASSYGAGAGRRGYTF.

J is TRBJ2-3 and V is TRBV7-3, with 7 nucleotides matching TRBD1. Germline CDR1 SGHTA, CDR2 FQGTGA. The V and J ends lost 9 bases and 3 bases, in that order; junction bases with no gene match: 9. The CDR3 runs to 14 residues. CDR3 sequence (DNA): TGTGCCAGTTCGCCGGGACAGCAAACAGATACGCAGTATTTT. It codes for CASSPGQQTDTQYF.

The gene calls are TRBV7-8 and TRBJ2-1, with 11 bases fitting TRBD2. With V trimmed by 4 bases and J by 6 bases, 8 bases remained unmatched. Germline CDR1 is SGHVS and CDR2 is FQNEAQ. The CDR3 contains 16 residues. The chain's CDR3 is CASSSIAGGPGNEQFF. The CDR3 region has the DNA TGTGCCAGCAGCTCTATAGCGGGGGGGCCGGGCAATGAGCAGTTCTTC.

This chain uses TRBV6-1 with TRBJ2-7; 10 nucleotides align to TRBD1. Germline CDR1 reads MNHNS; CDR2 reads SASEGT. V was clipped by 4 bases and J by 3 bases; unmatched bases: 15. The CDR3 consists of 18 residues. CDR3 sequence (DNA): TGTGCCAGCAGTGCGAGGGGGACAGGGGCCTCCTTCTTCTACGAGCAGTACTTC. The encoded protein is CASSARGTGASFFYEQYF.

The DNA of the CDR3 is TGTGCCAGCAGCAATCATGGGACAGGGGGTCGGCGGCAGTACTTC. Its protein product is CASSNHGTGGRRQYF. This sequence joins TRBV7-9 and TRBJ2-7; 11 nucleotides agree with TRBD1. The V and J ends lost 5 bases and 9 bases, in that order; junction bases with no gene match: 12. The CDR3 sequence is 15 residues long. Germline CDR1 and CDR2: SEHNR and FQNEAQ (reference sequence). The whole variable domain, filled in from reference TRBV7-9 and TRBJ2-7, reads DTGVSQNPRHKITKRGQNVTFRCDPISEHNRLYWYRQTLGQGPEFLTYFQNEAQLEKSRLLSDRFSAERPKGSFSTLEIQRTEQGDSAMYLCASSNHGTGGRRQYFGPGTRLTVT.

V is TRBV5-1 and J is TRBJ2-7; the D gene is possibly TRBD2 (6 bases). Per germline, CDR1 SGHRS and CDR2 YFSETQ. Trimming stripped 3 bases from V and 0 bases from J, with 16 bases between. This CDR3 has 16 amino acids. DNA of the CDR3: TGCGCCAGCAGCTGGGGACCCCGGGGGAGCTCCTACGAGCAGTACTTC. It yields the protein CASSWGPRGSSYEQYF.

The CDR3, as DNA: TGTGCCAGCAGCGCCTCTCGTAGACAGCTTGGGACTGAAGCTTTCTTT. Translated: CASSASRRQLGTEAFF. This chain uses TRBV7-9 with TRBJ1-1; D is possibly TRBD1 (5 bases). Germline V gives CDR1 SEHNR, CDR2 FQNEAQ (reference sequence). CDR3 length: 16 residues. The germline V and J ends were trimmed by 5 bases and 5 bases, with 21 bases remaining between them. Looking up the rest from reference TRBV7-9 and TRBJ1-1 gives the full variable domain: DTGVSQNPRHKITKRGQNVTFRCDPISEHNRLYWYRQTLGQGPEFLTYFQNEAQLEKSRLLSDRFSAERPKGSFSTLEIQRTEQGDSAMYLCASSASRRQLGTEAFFGQGTRLTVV.

By frequency in the sample, this clone is medium-sized (0.01 to 0.1%). The chain employs TRBV19 and TRBJ2-7; D assignment may be TRBD1 or TRBD2 (5 bases each). With 3 bases removed from V and 0 bases from J, the gap between germline ends came to 12 bases. From germline, CDR1 is LNHDA and CDR2 SQIVND (reference sequence). This CDR3 contains 15 residues. The CDR3 here is CASSIVGTGSYEQYF. Written as DNA, the CDR3 is TGTGCCAGTAGTATTGTCGGGACGGGCTCCTACGAGCAGTACTTC.

The chain carries TRBV28 and TRBJ2-7, with D maybe TRBD1 (6 bases). Germline V CDR1 and CDR2: MDHEN, SYDVKM. V shed 6 bases and J shed 3 bases, with 18 bases lying between them. The CDR3 extends over 15 amino acids. CDR3 DNA sequence: TGTGCCAGCAGGATTACAGGGAGAATTGGCTACGAGCAGTACTTC. It codes for CASRITGRIGYEQYF.

The chain joins TRBV5-1 to TRBJ2-5; 10 bases fit TRBD2. With 0 bases clipped from V and 2 bases from J, the junction kept 1 base outside the gene matches. The CDR3 runs 15 residues. Germline V gives CDR1 SGHRS, CDR2 YFSETQ. The CDR3 loop is CASSLERGGQETQYF. The CDR3 bases are TGCGCCAGCAGCTTGGAGCGGGGGGGACAAGAGACCCAGTACTTC.